This T cell receptor (beta chain) was sequenced for a study of neoadjuvant nivolumab and ipilimumab in lung cancer. Findings of the study overall: TCR clonality did not significantly correlate with pathologic tumor regression.

Germline values: CDR1 SNHLY, CDR2 FYNNEI. This CDR3 has 16 residues. V shed 2 bases, J shed 6 bases, and the junction held 8 bases outside the gene matches. The sample holds one count of this clone. Its matching antigen is unknown. The data were produced by immunoSEQ multiplex PCR, yet TCRdb's version contains in-frame clones alone and is incomplete. Of about 27,000 clones listed, about 80% are singletons. The source material was tumor tissue, sampled after neoadjuvant nivolumab, alone or with ipilimumab, at or shortly before surgery. This TCR was recovered from an adult with non-small cell lung cancer. The chain is built from TRBV2 and TRBJ2-1; TRBD2 aligns across 9 bases. The CDR3 DNA reads TGTGCCAGCAGTGAACTGACTAGCGGAGGATCCAATGAGCAGTTCTTC. It specifies CASSELTSGGSNEQFF.